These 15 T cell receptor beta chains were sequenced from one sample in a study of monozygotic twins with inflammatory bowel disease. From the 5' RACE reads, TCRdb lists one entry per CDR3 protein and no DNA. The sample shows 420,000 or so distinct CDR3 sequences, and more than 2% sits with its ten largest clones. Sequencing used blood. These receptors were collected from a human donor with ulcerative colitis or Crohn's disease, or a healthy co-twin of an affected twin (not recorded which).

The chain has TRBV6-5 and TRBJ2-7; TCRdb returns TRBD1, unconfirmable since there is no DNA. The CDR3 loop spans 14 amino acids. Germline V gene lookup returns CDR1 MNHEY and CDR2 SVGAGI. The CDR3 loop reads CASSFRQGTYEQYF.

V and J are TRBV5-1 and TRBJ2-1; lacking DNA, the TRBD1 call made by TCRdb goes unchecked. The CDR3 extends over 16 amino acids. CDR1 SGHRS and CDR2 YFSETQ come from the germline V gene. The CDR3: CASSQPLRDRYNEQFF.

CDR3 loop: CASTPAGLPANEQFF. The chain employs TRBV7-9 and TRBJ2-1; TCRdb returns TRBD2, unconfirmable since there is no DNA. This CDR3 contains 15 residues. From germline, CDR1 is SEHNR and CDR2 FQNEAQ (reference sequence).

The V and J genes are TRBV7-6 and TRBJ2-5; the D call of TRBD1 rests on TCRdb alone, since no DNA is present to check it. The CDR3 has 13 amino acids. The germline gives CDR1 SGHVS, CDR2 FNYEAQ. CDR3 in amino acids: CASSSERGGTQYF.

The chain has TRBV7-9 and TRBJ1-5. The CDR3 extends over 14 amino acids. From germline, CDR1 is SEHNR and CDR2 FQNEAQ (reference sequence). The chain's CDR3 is CASSATGGDQPQHF.

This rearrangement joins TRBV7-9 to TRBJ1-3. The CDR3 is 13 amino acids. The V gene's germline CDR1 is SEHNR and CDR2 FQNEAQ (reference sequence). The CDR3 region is CASSLLSGNTMYF.

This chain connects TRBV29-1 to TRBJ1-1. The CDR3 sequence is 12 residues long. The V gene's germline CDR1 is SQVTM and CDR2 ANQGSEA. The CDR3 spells CSVVDQIGEAFF.

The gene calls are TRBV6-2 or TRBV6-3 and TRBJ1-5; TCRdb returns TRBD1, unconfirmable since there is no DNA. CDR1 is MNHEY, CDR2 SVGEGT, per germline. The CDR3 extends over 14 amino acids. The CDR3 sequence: CASSRTLGNQPQHF.

The CDR3 is CASSYSTDGYTF. This sequence joins TRBV6-2 or TRBV6-3 and TRBJ1-2. The CDR3 length is 12 residues. Per the germline V gene, CDR1 is MNHEY and CDR2 is SVGEGT.

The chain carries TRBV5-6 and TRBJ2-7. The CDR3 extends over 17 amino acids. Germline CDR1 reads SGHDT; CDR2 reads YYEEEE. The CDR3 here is CASSSSLVGYTSYEQYF.

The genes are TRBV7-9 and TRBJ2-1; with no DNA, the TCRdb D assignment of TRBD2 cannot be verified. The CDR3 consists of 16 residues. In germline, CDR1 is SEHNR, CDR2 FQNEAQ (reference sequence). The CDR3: CASSQLSGSRYNEQFF.

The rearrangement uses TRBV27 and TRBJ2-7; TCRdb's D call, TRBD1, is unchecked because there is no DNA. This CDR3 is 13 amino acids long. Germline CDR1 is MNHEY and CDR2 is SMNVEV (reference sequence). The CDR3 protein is CASSGGIKGEQYF.

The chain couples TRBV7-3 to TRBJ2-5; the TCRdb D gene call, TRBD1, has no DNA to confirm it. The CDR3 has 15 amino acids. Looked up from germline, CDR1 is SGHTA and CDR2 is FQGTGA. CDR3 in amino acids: CASSLRTGTGETQYF. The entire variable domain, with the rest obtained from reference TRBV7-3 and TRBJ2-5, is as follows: GAGVSQTPSNKVTEKGKYVELRCDPISGHTALYWYRQSLGQGPEFLIYFQGTGAADDSGLPNDRFFAVRPEGSVSTLKIQRTERGDSAVYLCASSLRTGTGETQYFGPGTRLLVL.

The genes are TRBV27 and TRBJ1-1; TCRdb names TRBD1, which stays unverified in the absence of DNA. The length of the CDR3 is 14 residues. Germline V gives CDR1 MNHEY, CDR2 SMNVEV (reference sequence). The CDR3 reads CASGAYRANTEAFF.

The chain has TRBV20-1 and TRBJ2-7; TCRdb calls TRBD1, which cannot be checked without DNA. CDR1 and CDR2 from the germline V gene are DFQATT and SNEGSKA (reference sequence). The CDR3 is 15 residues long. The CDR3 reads CSARDVGTPNSEQYF.